This TCR beta chain was recovered during a study of T cell repertoires in cytomegalovirus infection. Study summary: Public TCR beta signatures were indicative of both CMV infection and a matching HLA type. Study findings and constraints: It was HLA-C-restricted CMV-specific TCR beta clonotypes that dominated the response ex vivo.

TCRdb used MiXCR to reprocess the reads, holding one entry per CDR3 protein. This table has 310,000 or so distinct CDR3 sequences, roughly 9.3% appearing once. This clonotype showed up just a few times. The antigen is not known. The clonotype originates from a human donor in good health (CMV status not recorded). Some clones in this sample may be carry-over from other donors' samples. Material: PBMCs.

CDR3 DNA: TGTGCCAGCAGCGGAGGCCAAACCGCGAACACCGGGGAGCTGTTTTTT. As protein: CASSGGQTANTGELFF. The gene calls are TRBV9 and TRBJ2-2, with D unclear. CDR3 length: 16 residues. From germline, CDR1 is SGDLS and CDR2 YYNGEE. V lost 3 bases and J lost 0, with 12 bases in between.